This T cell receptor (beta chain) was captured by sequencing in a study of tumor-infiltrating lymphocytes in primary liver carcinoma. The CDR3 sequence is 12 residues long. Germline V gene data show CDR1 as GTSNPN and CDR2 as SVGIG (reference sequence). Joint extraction of RNA and DNA used about 17-33 mg of bulk tissue that was unsorted. Notes on this clonotype: The germline gene is not matched at one end of the junction; a read error may be the cause.

TCR beta cDNA was made from around 520 ng total RNA with a constant-region primer. Three-round nested multiplex PCR performed with slightly modified ARM-PCR produced the TCR beta libraries. The two initial PCR rounds, 9 to 11 cycles each, used TRBV1-TRBV30 forward and C-beta reverse primers. TCRdb re-called the multiplex PCR reads through MiXCR, storing one row per CDR3 protein. Of 100,000 or so distinct CDR3 sequences in the sample, 55% to 80% were seen once. The source of this sequence is a woman in her fifties or sixties with primary liver carcinoma and hepatitis B virus infection. The sequenced sample consisted of liver tumor tissue from sampling region 2. Subset reported: tumor region T2, inferior pole. The rearrangement joins TRBV30 to TRBJ1-2; no reliable D call. CDR3 residues: CAWSSADYGYIF. The DNA for the CDR3 is TGTGCCTGGAGTTCGGCAGACTATGGCTACATCTTC.